The clone carrying this T cell receptor (beta chain) showed up many times. Its antigen is not known. Trimming took off 0 bases at V and 7 bases at J, with 7 bases between the two ends. CDR3 size: 12 residues. In germline, CDR1 is SQVTM, CDR2 ANQGSEA. The entry originates in a study of human T cells and chemical hapten exposure. Whole-study context: Readings were taken at 6 days from patch tests that had applied 0.01% DPC to the upper back.

TCRdb itself ran the RACE reads through MiXCR, one entry per CDR3 protein. The sample has approximately 260,000 distinct CDR3 sequences; about 9% are singletons. Sample time point: pre-sensitization, week 0. The treatment was: therapeutic diphenylcyclopropenone sensitization with weekly scalp DPC. Study-level points and caveats: It should be noted that donors had alopecia, so their immune response may differ from healthy people's. Sensitization with DPC brought no change to TCRs above 1 in 1000 in frequency.

The chain joins TRBV29-1 to TRBJ2-1; no definite D call. Sequenced material: whole blood, taken in connection with sensitization to the hapten diphenylcyclopropenone (DPC). The TCR comes from a woman in her thirties or forties with alopecia areata. Some clones in this sample may be carry-over from other donors' samples. The CDR3 nucleotides are TGCAGCGTTGAAGATGTATGGAATGAGCAGTTCTTC. It specifies CSVEDVWNEQFF.